What follows describes a single T cell receptor beta chain. This sample was taken from a study of OX40 agonist ivuxolimab in advanced cancers. Study details: The patients' treatment was ivuxolimab, an agonistic anti-OX40 (CD134) antibody. Patients enrolled in dose escalation were diagnosed with hepatocellular carcinoma, melanoma, renal cell or head and neck cancer. Partial responses occurred in Three dose-escalation patients, one with hepatocellular carcinoma and two with cutaneous melanoma.

CDR1 and CDR2 from the germline V gene are SQVTM and ANQGSEA. The CDR3 has 13 residues. Trimming removed 4 bases at V and 1 base at J, with 10 bases between. Sequencing used immunoSEQ multiplex PCR; TCRdb keeps in-frame clones, though not all of them. The sample shows under 15,000 clones, about 80% of them seen only once. This sequence was found in an adult with an advanced solid tumor such as melanoma, head and neck, liver or kidney cancer. V gene TRBV29-1 combines with J gene TRBJ1-1; weak D call: TRBD1 (6 bases). The sample was CD4+ or CD8+ T cells sorted from blood, taken in a trial of the OX40 agonist ivuxolimab. Here the CDR3 DNA reads TGCAGCGTTGTAAGGACAGAGAACACTGAAGCTTTCTTT. Translating it yields CSVVRTENTEAFF.